This entry describes one T cell receptor beta chain. No antigen is known for it. Clones were read by immunoSEQ multiplex PCR, and TCRdb kept only the in-frame ones, dropping some. This table has more than 75,000 clones, approximately 90% appearing once. This sample is part of a study of T cell responses to AZD1222 COVID-19 vaccine. General study results and limits: A reported finding is that nearly half of spike-specific TCRs target unmutated variant regions. Spike-specific TCR breadth rose after two AZD1222 doses, and depth rose as well. Scientists sampled the repertoires only once the peak T cell response had passed. Seropositive at baseline were only a handful of AZD1222 recipients.

The V gene's germline CDR1 is SGHTA and CDR2 FQGNSA. V was clipped by 5 bases and J by 0 bases, with 10 bases between them. This CDR3 has 15 residues. The sample was peripheral blood, taken on day 0 of AZD1222 vaccination. V and J are TRBV7-2 and TRBJ1-4; tentatively, D is TRBD1 (6 bases). This receptor was obtained from an adult in good health. CDR3 amino acids: CASSVGQTTNEKLFF. DNA for the CDR3: TGTGCCAGCAGCGTAGGACAGACAACTAATGAAAAACTGTTTTTT.